This T cell receptor beta chain was identified in a study of CD8 T cells in Susac syndrome. Overall study context: Blood was drawn from Susac syndrome patients while they were therapy-naive, on corticosteroids, or on intravenous immunoglobulin alone.

The germline V and J ends were trimmed by 3 bases and 4 bases, with 9 bases remaining between them. CDR1 is GTSNPN and CDR2 is SVGIG in the germline V gene (reference sequence). The CDR3 is 13 amino acids. CD8+ and CD4+ T cells taken from blood had their TCR beta sequenced. Both CD4+ and CD8+ T cells were negatively isolated, and TEMRA cells underwent FACS enrichment. An input of roughly 0.45 to 1 ug of RNA was subjected to reverse transcription using random hexamers. Multiplex immunoSEQ PCR targeted 54 Vbeta and 13 Jbeta TCR beta segments. Each CDR3 protein gets one entry after TCRdb re-called the immunoSEQ multiplex PCR reads with MiXCR. The repertoire holds approximately 190,000 distinct CDR3 sequences, about 94% seen once, with approximately 0.1% in the top ten.

Sequenced material: CD4+ T cells from PBMCs. The J gene is TRBJ1-4, the V gene TRBV30; D remains ambiguous. The clonotype originates from a human donor with Susac syndrome. The CDR3 DNA is TGTGCCTGGAGGGGTCAGATTAATGAAAAACTGTTTTTT. It yields the protein CAWRGQINEKLFF.